This T cell receptor (beta chain) was sequenced during a study of CD8+CD57+ T cells in acquired aplastic anemia. TCR beta VDJ and CDR3 profiling used genomic DNA as template. From the reads, TCRdb called clonotypes with MiXCR, one entry per CDR3 protein. The sample consists of some 200,000 distinct CDR3 sequences, approximately 35% of them appearing once. There are 11 residues in the CDR3. With 5 bases removed from V and 9 bases from J, the gap between germline ends came to 13 bases. The germline V gene has CDR1 DFQATT and CDR2 SNEGSKA (reference sequence). V usage is TRBV20-1 and J usage is TRBJ1-1; maybe TRBD1 (6 bases). The specimen sequenced was sorted CD4+, CD8+, or CD8+CD57+ T cells (not recorded which) from PBMCs. This TCR came from a human donor in good health, serving as a control. CDR3 sequence: CSAWGQDKAFF. Written as DNA, the CDR3 is TGCAGTGCTTGGGGGCAGGATAAAGCTTTCTTT.